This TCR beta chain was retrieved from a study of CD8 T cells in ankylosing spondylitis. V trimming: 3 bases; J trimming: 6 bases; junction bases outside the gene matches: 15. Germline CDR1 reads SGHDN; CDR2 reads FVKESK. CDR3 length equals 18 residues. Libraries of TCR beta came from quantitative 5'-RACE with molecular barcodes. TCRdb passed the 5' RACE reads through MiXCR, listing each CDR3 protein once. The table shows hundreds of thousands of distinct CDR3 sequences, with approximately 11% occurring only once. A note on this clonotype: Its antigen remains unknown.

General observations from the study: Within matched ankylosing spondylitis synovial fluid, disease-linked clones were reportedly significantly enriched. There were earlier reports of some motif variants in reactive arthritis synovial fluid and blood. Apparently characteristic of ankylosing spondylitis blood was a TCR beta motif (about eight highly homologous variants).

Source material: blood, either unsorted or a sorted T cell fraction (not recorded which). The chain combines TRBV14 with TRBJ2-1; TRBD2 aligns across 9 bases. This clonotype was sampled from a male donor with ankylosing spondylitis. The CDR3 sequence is CASSQIGAGGLIGNEQFF. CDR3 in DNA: TGTGCCAGCAGCCAGATAGGAGCGGGAGGACTAATTGGCAATGAGCAGTTCTTC.